This TCR beta chain was found in a study of blood T cell repertoires in COVID-19. The wider study: Some COVID-19 samples were acute and others convalescent; all came from the United States, Italy and Spain. PBMCs, B-cell-depleted T cells, or T cells were the source of the cDNA or gDNA that made up the material.

As handled by the study authors: How many nucleated cells were present was estimated from reference gene primer amplification. Profiling relied on immunoSEQ multiplex PCR, and the TCRdb table lists in-frame clones only, not all of them. The V and J calls and the clone size are those of that table, but D and trimming were determined from the DNA. The sample yields about 410,000 clones, around 86% seen once. This clone was seen only once. This TCR derives from a woman aged 25 to 39 with active or convalescent COVID-19. The sequencing sample was made of peripheral blood.

CDR3 DNA sequence: TGTGCCAGCTCACCTAGCGGGGCGCGGGAGACCCAGTACTTC. Protein sequence: CASSPSGARETQYF. The rearrangement uses TRBV18 and TRBJ2-5; 8 nucleotides line up with TRBD2. J was trimmed by 5 bases and V by 3 bases; bases with no gene match: 5. CDR3 size: 14 residues. Per the germline V gene, CDR1 is KGHSH and CDR2 is LQKENI.